One and the same sample provided the 27 T cell receptor beta chains below, sequenced in a study of blood T cell repertoires in COVID-19. Repertoires were generated with immunoSEQ multiplex PCR, while TCRdb's copy carries only in-frame clones and drops some. The repertoire includes tens of thousands of clones, 65% to 85% of them detected once, and 4.5% sits in the top ten. The sequenced sample was peripheral blood. The source of these receptors is a woman aged 55-70 years with acute or convalescent COVID-19.

In this sample, this clone turned up a few times. CDR3 in amino acids: CASNPGSGINQPQHF. For the CDR3, the DNA is TGTGCCAGCAACCCCGGGTCGGGGATCAATCAGCCCCAGCATTTT. This chain connects TRBV27 to TRBJ1-5; no clear D gene. Germline V gene lookup returns CDR1 MNHEY and CDR2 SMNVEV (reference sequence). The CDR3 is made up of 15 amino acids. V lost 7 bases, J lost 3 bases, and 16 bases lay in between.

V is TRBV6-5 and J is TRBJ1-2, with TRBD1 as a possible D gene (6 bases). The V gene lost 6 bases and the J gene lost 5 bases, with 16 bases spanning the gap. The length of the CDR3 is 14 residues. Germline V gene data show CDR1 as MNHEY and CDR2 as SVGAGI. The CDR3 DNA sequence: TGTGCCAGCAGGTCTTACAGGGTTGGGTATGGCTACACCTTC. It is translated as CASRSYRVGYGYTF.

This rearrangement joins TRBV7-3 to TRBJ2-1, with 7 positions matching TRBD2. This CDR3 has 16 amino acids. Germline V lookup: CDR1 SGHTA, CDR2 FQGTGA. The V segment lost 5 bases and the J segment 1 base; nucleotides outside the gene matches: 8. The CDR3 is CASSPEGGGSYNEQFF. DNA of the CDR3: TGTGCCAGCAGCCCGGAGGGCGGGGGTTCCTACAATGAGCAGTTCTTC. Full variable domain (missing parts from reference TRBV7-3 and TRBJ2-1): GAGVSQTPSNKVTEKGKYVELRCDPISGHTALYWYRQSLGQGPEFLIYFQGTGAADDSGLPNDRFFAVRPEGSVSTLKIQRTERGDSAVYLCASSPEGGGSYNEQFFGPGTRLTVL.

As regards this clone: The sample carries other DNA sequences with the same CDR3. The rearrangement joins TRBV29-1 to TRBJ2-5; 10 nucleotides align to TRBD2. Losses at the gene ends were 1 base for V and 9 bases for J; bases not matched to a gene: 17. This CDR3 contains 17 residues. The germline CDR1 and CDR2 sequences are SQVTM and ANQGSEA. The CDR3 DNA reads TGCAGCGTTGAAGTGGGGGGTAGCGGGGGGCTCTCCTCGCCCCAGTACTTC. It is translated as CSVEVGGSGGLSSPQYF. Combining the CDR3 with reference TRBV29-1 and TRBJ2-5 gives the whole variable domain SAVISQKPSRDICQRGTSLTIQCQVDSQVTMMFWYRQQPGQSLTLIATANQGSEATYESGFVIDKFPISRPNLTFSTLTVSNMSPEDSSIYLCSVEVGGSGGLSSPQYFGPGTRLLVL.

In the case of this clone: Relative to the germline gene, one junction end is altered; a read error may explain this. V and J are TRBV3-1 (or the pseudogene TRBV3-2) and TRBJ1-2; D might be TRBD1 (6 bases). Germline CDR1 and CDR2: LGHDT and YNNKEL (reference sequence). This CDR3 region has 15 residues. The CDR3 region has the DNA TGTGCCACCAGCCAAGGAGGGGGGGGGAACTATGGCTACACCTTC. It codes for CATSQGGGGNYGYTF.

The rearrangement joins TRBV5-1 to TRBJ1-1; weak D call: TRBD1 (6 bases). The CDR3 totals 15 residues. V was clipped by 3 bases and J by 1 base, with 13 bases between them. The germline V gene has CDR1 SGHRS and CDR2 YFSETQ. CDR3 sequence reads: CASSSRQAENTEAFF. For the CDR3, the DNA is TGCGCCAGCAGCTCCCGACAGGCAGAGAACACTGAAGCTTTCTTT. The whole variable domain, remainder taken from reference TRBV5-1 and TRBJ1-1, is KAGVTQTPRYLIKTRGQQVTLSCSPISGHRSVSWYQQTPGQGLQFLFEYFSETQRNKGNFPGRFSGRQFSNSRSEMNVSTLELGDSALYLCASSSRQAENTEAFFGQGTRLTVV.

V usage is TRBV11-3 and J usage is TRBJ2-3, with D perhaps matching TRBD2 (7 bases). Trimming took off 5 bases at V and 1 base at J, with 10 bases between the two ends. Germline-derived CDR1 and CDR2 are SGHNT and YENEEA. The CDR3 covers 14 residues. The CDR3 sequence is CASSRGGRTDTQYF. DNA of the CDR3: TGTGCCAGCAGCCGCGGGGGCCGCACAGATACGCAGTATTTT. The whole variable domain, remainder taken from reference TRBV11-3 and TRBJ2-3, is EAGVVQSPRYKIIEKKQPVAFWCNPISGHNTLYWYLQNLGQGPELLIRYENEEAVDDSQLPKDRFSAERLKGVDSTLKIQPAELGDSAVYLCASSRGGRTDTQYFGPGTRLTVL.

The rearrangement links TRBV5-1 to TRBJ2-5, with D maybe TRBD2 (7 bases). The CDR3 has 15 residues. V dropped 7 bases and J dropped 2 bases, with 18 bases sitting between them. CDR1 is SGHRS, CDR2 YFSETQ, per germline. CDR3 nucleotide sequence: TGCGCCAGCGGGGAGGCGGGGGCAACACAAGAGACCCAGTACTTC. Residues: CASGEAGATQETQYF.

V and J are TRBV5-6 and TRBJ2-1; no firm D call. The V gene's germline CDR1 is SGHDT and CDR2 YYEEEE. The V end lost 3 bases, the J end lost 1 base, and 8 bases lay between the germline ends. The CDR3 runs to 14 residues. The DNA for the CDR3 is TGTGCCAGCAGCTCCCCCACTTCCTACAATGAGCAGTTCTTC. Encoded protein: CASSSPTSYNEQFF.

This clone was counted once. V and J are TRBV21-1 and TRBJ1-2; TRBD1 is the table's D call, not checked against the DNA. TRBV21-1 is listed as a pseudogene. This CDR3 has 15 amino acids. The CDR3 nucleotides are TGTGCCAGCAGCCCCTCGGCAGGGCTTAACTATGGCTACACCTTC. Translating gives CASSPSAGLNYGYTF.

The rearrangement links TRBV29-1 to TRBJ1-1; 7 bases are a match to TRBD1. CDR1 and CDR2 (germline): SQVTM, ANQGSEA. The CDR3 is 14 amino acids. The V gene end was trimmed by 6 bases and the J gene end by 1 base; junction bases not matched to a gene: 8. The CDR3 sequence: CSVPDRARNTEAFF. CDR3 nucleotides: TGCAGCGTACCAGACAGGGCTCGGAACACTGAAGCTTTCTTT.

This rearrangement joins TRBV3-1 (or the pseudogene TRBV3-2) to TRBJ2-3; D might be TRBD1 (5 bases). Deletions cut 6 bases from V and 6 bases from J, with 10 bases between. There are 12 residues in the CDR3. Germline V gene lookup returns CDR1 LGHDT and CDR2 YNNKEL (reference sequence). The CDR3 nucleotides read TGTGCCAGCAGGGGGCTCGGGGATACGCAGTATTTT. This codes for CASRGLGDTQYF.

V and J are TRBV18 and TRBJ1-4; D perhaps matches TRBD1 (6 bases). CDR1 is KGHSH, CDR2 LQKENI, per germline. The CDR3 extends over 15 amino acids. The V end lost 1 base, the J end lost 8 bases, and 14 bases lay between the germline ends. CDR3 nucleotide sequence: TGTGCCAGCTCACCACGGTCAGGGGACATCGAAAAACTGTTTTTT. It is translated as CASSPRSGDIEKLFF.

The V gene is TRBV18, the J gene TRBJ2-2; D is perhaps TRBD2 (6 bases). This CDR3 has 16 residues. Trimming took off 3 bases at V and 6 bases at J, with 17 bases between the two ends. Germline-derived CDR1 and CDR2 are KGHSH and LQKENI. The CDR3 DNA follows: TGTGCCAGCTCACCGGAGGGACCCGCTATCGCCGGGGAGCTGTTTTTT. This sequence encodes CASSPEGPAIAGELFF.

The CDR3 reads CASSLGPGAYEQYF. Written as DNA, the CDR3 is TGTGCCAGCAGCTTAGGGCCAGGGGCCTACGAGCAGTACTTC. The chain links TRBV7-9 to TRBJ2-7, with a possible D match to TRBD1 (6 bases). From germline, CDR1 is SEHNR and CDR2 FQNEAQ (reference sequence). The CDR3 is 14 amino acids. V was cut by 1 base and J by 2 bases, with 9 bases left in between.

The chain carries TRBV2 and TRBJ1-4, with TRBD1 matching over 8 bases. There are 13 residues in the CDR3. V was pared by 5 bases and J by 8 bases, with 4 bases of the junction left unmatched. Germline lookup yields CDR1 SNHLY and CDR2 FYNNEI. CDR3 DNA: TGTGCCAGCAGTAGGACAGGGTACGAAAAACTGTTTTTT. Protein product: CASSRTGYEKLFF.

This clone was observed a few times. The gene calls are TRBV10-3 and TRBJ1-1; 8 nucleotides agree with TRBD1. Germline V gene data show CDR1 as ENHRY and CDR2 as SYGVKD. The J segment lost 8 bases and the V segment lost 7 bases, leaving 21 bases of the junction unmatched. The CDR3 is made up of 17 amino acids. This CDR3 is CAITRTGRVGEMGEAFF. CDR3 in DNA: TGTGCCATCACCCGGACAGGGAGAGTGGGCGAGATGGGGGAAGCTTTCTTT.

The V call is TRBV6-5, the J call TRBJ2-7, with a possible D match to TRBD1 (5 bases). Germline lookup yields CDR1 MNHEY and CDR2 SVGAGI. V was shortened by 7 bases and J by 0 bases, with 13 bases between the two germline ends. The CDR3 runs to 14 residues. The CDR3 DNA is TGTGCCAGCACGACGACAGTGCACTCCTACGAGCAGTACTTC. Encoded protein: CASTTTVHSYEQYF.

The V and J genes are TRBV7-2 and TRBJ1-6; 7 nucleotides align to TRBD1. The CDR3 extends over 14 amino acids. V lost 1 base and J lost 7; bases outside the gene matches: 1. Germline loops: CDR1 SGHTA, CDR2 FQGNSA. This CDR3 is CASSLVTGNSPLHF. CDR3 DNA sequence: TGTGCCAGCAGCTTAGTGACAGGGAATTCACCCCTCCACTTT.

This clone has a single count. The chain carries TRBV5-1 and TRBJ1-4; TRBD1 agrees at 9 bases. Trimming at V came to 1 base and at J to 4 bases, leaving 5 bases not matched to a gene. This CDR3 comprises 16 residues. Germline lookup yields CDR1 SGHRS and CDR2 YFSETQ. The CDR3 spells CASSLTGGAGNEKLFF. The DNA of the CDR3 is TGCGCCAGCAGCTTGACAGGGGGCGCGGGTAATGAAAAACTGTTTTTT. The full variable domain, with the rest looked up from reference TRBV5-1 and TRBJ1-4, is KAGVTQTPRYLIKTRGQQVTLSCSPISGHRSVSWYQQTPGQGLQFLFEYFSETQRNKGNFPGRFSGRQFSNSRSEMNVSTLELGDSALYLCASSLTGGAGNEKLFFGSGTQLSVL.

The gene calls are TRBV9 and TRBJ1-4, with a tentative D call TRBD1 (5 bases). This CDR3 comprises 16 residues. Per germline, CDR1 SGDLS and CDR2 YYNGEE. V was shortened by 2 bases and J by 8 bases, with 19 bases between the two germline ends. The CDR3 protein is CASSVAQGTPQEKLFF. As DNA, the CDR3 is TGTGCCAGCAGCGTCGCGCAGGGAACCCCCCAAGAAAAACTGTTTTTT.

This chain links TRBV30 with TRBJ1-1; the D gene is possibly TRBD1 (6 bases). This CDR3 is 13 amino acids long. V was clipped by 4 bases and J by 0 bases, with 9 bases between them. Germline CDR1 GTSNPN, CDR2 SVGIG (reference sequence). This CDR3 is CAWTTGMNTEAFF. Here the CDR3 DNA reads TGTGCCTGGACCACAGGGATGAACACTGAAGCTTTCTTT. Complete variable domain (other parts from reference TRBV30 and TRBJ1-1): SQTIHQWPATLVQPVGSPLSLECTVEGTSNPNLYWYRQAAGRGLQLLFYSVGIGQISSEVPQNLSASRPQDRQFILSSKKLLLSDSGFYLCAWTTGMNTEAFFGQGTRLTVV.

This clone was observed once. The chain couples TRBV2 to TRBJ2-2; 8 bases align to TRBD1. The CDR3 totals 16 residues. CDR1 SNHLY and CDR2 FYNNEI come from the germline V gene. V shed 4 bases, J shed 4 bases, and the junction held 8 bases outside the gene matches. This chain's CDR3 is CASSGNGGQATGELFF. The CDR3 coding sequence is TGTGCCAGCAGTGGTAATGGGGGACAGGCCACCGGGGAGCTGTTTTTT.

The V and J genes are TRBV7-3 and TRBJ1-2, with 8 bases lining up with TRBD1. The CDR3 consists of 13 residues. Germline values: CDR1 SGHTA, CDR2 FQGTGA. Trimming removed 5 bases from V and 4 bases from J; junction bases left unmatched: 3. CDR3 in DNA: TGTGCCAGCAGCCCTACAGGGGGCTATGGCTACACCTTC. Translating gives CASSPTGGYGYTF.

V usage is TRBV7-2 and J usage is TRBJ1-3; 8 bases agree with TRBD1. J lost 0 bases, V lost 4 bases, and 5 bases had no gene match. From germline, CDR1 is SGHTA and CDR2 FQGNSA. This CDR3 has 16 residues. The CDR3 loop is CASSSDRVRSGNTIYF. The CDR3 DNA reads as TGTGCCAGCAGCTCGGACAGGGTCCGCTCTGGAAACACCATATATTTT.

The chain combines TRBV20-1 with TRBJ2-1; D may be TRBD1 (5 bases). Trimming removed 3 bases from V and 0 bases from J, with 12 bases in between. The CDR3 loop spans 15 amino acids. Germline V gene lookup returns CDR1 DFQATT and CDR2 SNEGSKA (reference sequence). CDR3 nucleotides: TGCAGTGCTAGTGGGGCGTTTAGCTCCTACAATGAGCAGTTCTTC. Its translation is CSASGAFSSYNEQFF.

The chain has TRBV7-9 and TRBJ1-2; 9 bases are shared with TRBD1. The V and J ends lost 1 base and 6 bases, in that order; junction bases with no gene match: 9. CDR3 length: 16 residues. CDR1 SEHNR and CDR2 FQNEAQ come from the germline V gene (reference sequence). This CDR3 is CASSLGLGTGMNGYTF. CDR3 nucleotide sequence: TGTGCCAGCAGCTTAGGCCTAGGGACAGGGATGAATGGCTACACCTTC.